A single TCR beta chain is shown here with its context. Its target is unknown. Germline is not matched at one junction end, which may reflect a read error. The sample holds other DNA sequences that translate to the same CDR3. The sample is drawn from a study of shared clonotypes between healthy human individuals. The wider study: The study drew on a couple of women and three men aged 18 to 49 as donors. The plates for each donor numbered three CD4 naive, three CD4 memory, two CD8 naive and one CD8 memory. Study conclusions and caveats: Rarefaction showed sorted-subset sequencing was incomplete despite large depth. Generally, estimated richness proved larger in naive subsets than it did in memory subsets.

Here immunoSEQ multiplex PCR was the method, and the copy in TCRdb shows in-frame clones only, minus some. Found here are some 2.3 million clones, 85% to 95% of them singletons; the top ten hold 0.39%. The receptor was derived from a man between 18 and 29 years old in good health. Some clones in this sample may be carry-over from other donors' samples. The sequenced material came from naive CD4+ T cells from PBMCs. The subset denotes: CD45RA+ positively selected.

For the CDR3, the DNA is TGTGCCAGCAGTTTAGACAGGGGCGGCGAGACCCAGTACTTC. Translation gives CASSLDRGGETQYF. The rearrangement links TRBV7-7 to TRBJ2-5, with TRBD1 identical over 8 bases. Germline-derived CDR1 and CDR2 are SSHAT and FNYEAQ (reference sequence). CDR3 size: 14 residues.